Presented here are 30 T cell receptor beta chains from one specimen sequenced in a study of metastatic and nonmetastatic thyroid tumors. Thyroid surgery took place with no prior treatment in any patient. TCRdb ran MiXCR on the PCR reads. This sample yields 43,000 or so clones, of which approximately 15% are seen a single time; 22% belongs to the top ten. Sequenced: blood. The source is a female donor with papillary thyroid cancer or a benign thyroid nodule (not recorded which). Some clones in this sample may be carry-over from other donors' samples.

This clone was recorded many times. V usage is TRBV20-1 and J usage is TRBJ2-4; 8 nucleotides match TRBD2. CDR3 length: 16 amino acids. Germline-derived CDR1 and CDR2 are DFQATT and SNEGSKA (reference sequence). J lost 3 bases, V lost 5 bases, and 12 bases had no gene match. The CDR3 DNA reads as TGCAGTGCTCTTCCCTTACGACTAGCGAGCAAAAACATTCAGTACTTC. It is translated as CSALPLRLASKNIQYF.

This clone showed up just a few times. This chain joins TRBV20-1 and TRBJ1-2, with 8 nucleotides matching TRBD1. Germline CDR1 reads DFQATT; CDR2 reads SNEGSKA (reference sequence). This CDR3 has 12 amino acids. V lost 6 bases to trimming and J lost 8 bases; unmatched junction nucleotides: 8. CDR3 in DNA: TGCAGTGCACCCGACAGGGGTGAAGGCTACACCTTC. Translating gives CSAPDRGEGYTF.

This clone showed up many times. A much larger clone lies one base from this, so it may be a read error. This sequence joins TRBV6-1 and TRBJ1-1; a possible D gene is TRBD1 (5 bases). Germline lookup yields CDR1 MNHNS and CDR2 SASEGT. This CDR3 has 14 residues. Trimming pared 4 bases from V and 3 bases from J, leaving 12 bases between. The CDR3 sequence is CASSGALGDTEAFF. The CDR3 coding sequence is TGTGCCAGCAGTGGAGCGCTGGGGGACACTGAAGCTTTCTTT.

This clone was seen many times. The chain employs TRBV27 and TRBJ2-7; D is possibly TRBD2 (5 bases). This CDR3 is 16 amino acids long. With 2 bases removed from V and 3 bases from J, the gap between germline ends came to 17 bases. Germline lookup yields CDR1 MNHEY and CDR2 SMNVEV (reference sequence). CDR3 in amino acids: CASSLNSGLRVYEQYF. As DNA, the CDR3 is TGTGCCAGCAGTTTAAACAGCGGCCTGAGAGTCTACGAGCAGTACTTC.

CDR3 residues: CSAEAAGIYGYTF. The CDR3 DNA sequence: TGCAGTGCAGAAGCAGCAGGGATTTATGGCTACACCTTC. V gene TRBV20-1 combines with J gene TRBJ1-2, with D perhaps matching TRBD1 (5 bases). Deletions cut 6 bases from V and 5 bases from J, with 16 bases between. Germline V gene data show CDR1 as DFQATT and CDR2 as SNEGSKA (reference sequence). This CDR3 region has 13 residues.

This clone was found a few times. The CDR3 protein is CASREDGYTF. The CDR3 coding sequence is TGTGCCAGCAGGGAGGACGGCTACACCTTC. The J gene is TRBJ1-2, the V gene TRBV6-1; D gene ambiguous. V was pared by 6 bases and J by 8 bases, with 7 bases between. Per germline, CDR1 MNHNS and CDR2 SASEGT. The CDR3 length is 10 residues.

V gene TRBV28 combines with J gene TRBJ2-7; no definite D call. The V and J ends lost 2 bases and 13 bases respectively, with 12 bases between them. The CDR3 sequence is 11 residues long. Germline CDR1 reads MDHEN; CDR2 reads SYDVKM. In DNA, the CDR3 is TGTGCCAGCAGTTTAGTGGGTTATCATTACTTC. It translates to CASSLVGYHYF. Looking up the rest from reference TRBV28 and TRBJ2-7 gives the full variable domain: DVKVTQSSRYLVKRTGEKVFLECVQDMDHENMFWYRQDPGLGLRLIYFSYDVKMKEKGDIPEGYSVSREKKERFSLILESASTNQTSMYLCASSLVGYHYFGPGTRLTVT.

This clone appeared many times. The CDR3 bases are TGTGCCAGCAGCCCTGATGTTATCTCTGGAAACACCATATATTTT. It codes for CASSPDVISGNTIYF. This chain uses TRBV7-6 with TRBJ1-3; the D is unclear. V lost 5 bases, J lost 0 bases, and 11 bases lay in between. In germline, CDR1 is SGHVS, CDR2 FNYEAQ. The CDR3 length is 15 residues.

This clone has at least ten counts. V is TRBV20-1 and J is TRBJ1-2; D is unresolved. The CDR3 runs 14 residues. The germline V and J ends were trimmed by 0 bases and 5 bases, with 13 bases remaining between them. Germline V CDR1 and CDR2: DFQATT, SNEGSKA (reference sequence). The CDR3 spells CSARDWENNYGYTF. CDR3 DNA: TGCAGTGCTAGAGATTGGGAGAACAATTATGGCTACACCTTC.

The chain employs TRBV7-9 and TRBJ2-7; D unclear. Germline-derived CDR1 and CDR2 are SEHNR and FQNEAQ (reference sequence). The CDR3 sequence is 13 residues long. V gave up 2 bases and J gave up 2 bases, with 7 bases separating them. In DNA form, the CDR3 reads TGTGCCAGCAGCTTACGAGACACCTACGAGCAGTACTTC. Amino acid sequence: CASSLRDTYEQYF.

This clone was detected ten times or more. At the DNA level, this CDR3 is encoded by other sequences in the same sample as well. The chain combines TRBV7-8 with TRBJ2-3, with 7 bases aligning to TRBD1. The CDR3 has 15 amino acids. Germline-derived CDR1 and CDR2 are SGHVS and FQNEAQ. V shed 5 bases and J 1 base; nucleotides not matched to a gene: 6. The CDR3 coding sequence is TGTGCCAGCAGCCCCTACAGGGGTCGCACAGATACGCAGTATTTT. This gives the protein CASSPYRGRTDTQYF. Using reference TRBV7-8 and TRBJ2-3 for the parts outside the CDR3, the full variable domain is GAGVSQSPRYKVAKRGQDVALRCDPISGHVSLFWYQQALGQGPEFLTYFQNEAQLDKSGLPSDRFFAERPEGSVSTLKIQRTQQEDSAVYLCASSPYRGRTDTQYFGPGTRLTVL.

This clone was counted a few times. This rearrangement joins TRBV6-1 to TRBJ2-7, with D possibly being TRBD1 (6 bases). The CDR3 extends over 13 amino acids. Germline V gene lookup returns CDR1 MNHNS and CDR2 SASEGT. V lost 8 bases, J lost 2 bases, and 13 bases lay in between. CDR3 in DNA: TGTGCCAGCCTCCGGACAGCACCCTACGAGCAGTACTTC. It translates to CASLRTAPYEQYF.

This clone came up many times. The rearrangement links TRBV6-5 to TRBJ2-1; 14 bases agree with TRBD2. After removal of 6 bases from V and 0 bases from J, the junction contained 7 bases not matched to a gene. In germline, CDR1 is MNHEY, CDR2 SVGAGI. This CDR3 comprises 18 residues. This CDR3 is CASRSTSGRGGSYNEQFF. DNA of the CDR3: TGTGCCAGCAGGTCGACTAGCGGGAGGGGGGGCTCCTACAATGAGCAGTTCTTC.

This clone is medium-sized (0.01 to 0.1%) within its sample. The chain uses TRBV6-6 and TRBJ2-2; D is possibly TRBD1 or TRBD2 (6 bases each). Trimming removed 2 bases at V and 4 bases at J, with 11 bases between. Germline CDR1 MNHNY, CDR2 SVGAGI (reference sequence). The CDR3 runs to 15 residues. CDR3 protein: CASSYGRGGTGELFF. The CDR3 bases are TGTGCCAGCAGTTACGGCAGGGGAGGCACCGGGGAGCTGTTTTTT.

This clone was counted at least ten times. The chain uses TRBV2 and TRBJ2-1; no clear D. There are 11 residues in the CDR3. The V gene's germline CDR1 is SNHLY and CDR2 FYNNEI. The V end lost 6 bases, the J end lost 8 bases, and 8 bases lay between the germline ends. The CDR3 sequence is CASSSADEQFF. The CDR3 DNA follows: TGTGCCAGCAGCAGTGCCGATGAGCAGTTCTTC.

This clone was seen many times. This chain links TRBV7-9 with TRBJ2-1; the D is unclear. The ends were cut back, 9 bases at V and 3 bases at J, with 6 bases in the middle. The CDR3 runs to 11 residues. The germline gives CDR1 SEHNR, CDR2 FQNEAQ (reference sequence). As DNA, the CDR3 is TGTGCCAGTGCTAACTACAATGAGCAGTTCTTC. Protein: CASANYNEQFF.

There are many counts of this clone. The chain's CDR3 is CSATKGPNYGYTF. The CDR3 DNA reads as TGCAGTGCTACAAAGGGACCTAACTATGGCTACACCTTC. This chain joins TRBV20-1 and TRBJ1-2; perhaps TRBD1 as D (5 bases). V lost 4 bases and J lost 0, with 9 bases in between. The CDR3 covers 13 residues. Per germline, CDR1 DFQATT and CDR2 SNEGSKA (reference sequence).

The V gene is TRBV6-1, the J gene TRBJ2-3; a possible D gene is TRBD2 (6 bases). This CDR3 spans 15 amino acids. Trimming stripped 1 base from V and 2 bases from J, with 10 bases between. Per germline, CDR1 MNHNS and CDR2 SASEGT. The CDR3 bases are TGTGCCAGCAGTGAAGGGGGGGTCCTCACAGATACGCAGTATTTT. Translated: CASSEGGVLTDTQYF.

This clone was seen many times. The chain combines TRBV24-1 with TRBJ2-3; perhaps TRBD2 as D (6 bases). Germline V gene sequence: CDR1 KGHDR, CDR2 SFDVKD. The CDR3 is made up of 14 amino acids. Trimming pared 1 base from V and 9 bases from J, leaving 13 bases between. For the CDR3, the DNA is TGTGCCACCAGTGATTTCCGGGACTTGCACACGCAGTATTTT. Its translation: CATSDFRDLHTQYF.

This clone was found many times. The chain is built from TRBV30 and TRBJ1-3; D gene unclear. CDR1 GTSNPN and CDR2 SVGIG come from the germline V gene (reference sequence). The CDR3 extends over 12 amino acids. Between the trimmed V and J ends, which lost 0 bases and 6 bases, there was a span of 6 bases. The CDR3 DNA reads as TGTGCCTGGAGTGTACCGGAAAACACCATATATTTT. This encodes CAWSVPENTIYF.

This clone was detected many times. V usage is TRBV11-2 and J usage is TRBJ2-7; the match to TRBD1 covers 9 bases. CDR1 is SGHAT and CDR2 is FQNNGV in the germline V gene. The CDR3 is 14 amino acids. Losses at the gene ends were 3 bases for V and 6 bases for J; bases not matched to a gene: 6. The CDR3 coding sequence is TGTGCCAGCAGCTTTTCCGGGACAGGGTTCGAGCAGTACTTC. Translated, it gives CASSFSGTGFEQYF.

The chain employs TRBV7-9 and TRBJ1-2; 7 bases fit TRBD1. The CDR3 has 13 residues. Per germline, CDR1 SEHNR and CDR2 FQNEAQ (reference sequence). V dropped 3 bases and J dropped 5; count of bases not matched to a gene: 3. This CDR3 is CASSLGTAYGYTF. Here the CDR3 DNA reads TGTGCCAGCAGCTTGGGGACAGCGTATGGCTACACCTTC.

The CDR3 loop is CASRAGGTDTQYF. CDR3 nucleotides: TGTGCCAGCAGAGCGGGAGGGACAGATACGCAGTATTTT. This chain connects TRBV28 to TRBJ2-3, with TRBD2 matching 10 bases. CDR1 and CDR2 from the germline V gene are MDHEN and SYDVKM. This CDR3 is built from 13 residues. With 6 bases clipped from V and 3 bases from J, the junction kept 0 bases outside the gene matches.

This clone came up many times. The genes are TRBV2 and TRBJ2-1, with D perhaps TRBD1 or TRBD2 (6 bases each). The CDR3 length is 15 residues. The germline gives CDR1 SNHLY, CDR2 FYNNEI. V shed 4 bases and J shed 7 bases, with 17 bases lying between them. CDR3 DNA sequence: TGTGCCAGCAGTGTCTCCCCAGGGGCGGGGAATGAGCAGTTCTTC. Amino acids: CASSVSPGAGNEQFF.

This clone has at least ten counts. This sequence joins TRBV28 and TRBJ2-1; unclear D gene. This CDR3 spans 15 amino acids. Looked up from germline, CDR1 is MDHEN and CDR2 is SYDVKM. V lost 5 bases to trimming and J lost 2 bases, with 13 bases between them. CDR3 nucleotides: TGTGCCAGCAGTCCCAGGACGGTCCCCTACAATGAGCAGTTCTTC. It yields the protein CASSPRTVPYNEQFF.

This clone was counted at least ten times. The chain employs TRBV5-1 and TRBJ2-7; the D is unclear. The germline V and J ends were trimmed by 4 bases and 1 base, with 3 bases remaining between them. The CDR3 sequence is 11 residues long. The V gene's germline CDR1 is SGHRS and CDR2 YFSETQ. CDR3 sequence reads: CASSTSYEQYF. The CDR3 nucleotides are TGCGCCAGCAGCACTTCCTACGAGCAGTACTTC.

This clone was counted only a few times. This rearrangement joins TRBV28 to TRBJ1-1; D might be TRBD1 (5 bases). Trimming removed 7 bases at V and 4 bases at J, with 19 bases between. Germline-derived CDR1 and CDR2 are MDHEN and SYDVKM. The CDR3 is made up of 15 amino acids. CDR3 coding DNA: TGTGCCAGCACCCCCAATCCTTACAGGCCCACTGAAGCTTTCTTT. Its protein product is CASTPNPYRPTEAFF.

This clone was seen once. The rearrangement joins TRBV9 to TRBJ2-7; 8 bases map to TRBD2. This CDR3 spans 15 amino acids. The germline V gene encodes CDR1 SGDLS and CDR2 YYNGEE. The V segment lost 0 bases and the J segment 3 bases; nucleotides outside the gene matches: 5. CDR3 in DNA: TGTGCCAGCAGCGTAGTAAGCGGGGGAAACTACGAGCAGTACTTC. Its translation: CASSVVSGGNYEQYF. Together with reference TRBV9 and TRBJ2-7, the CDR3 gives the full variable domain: DSGVTQTPKHLITATGQRVTLRCSPRSGDLSVYWYQQSLDQGLQFLIQYYNGEERAKGNILERFSAQQFPDLHSELNLSSLELGDSALYFCASSVVSGGNYEQYFGPGTRLTVT.

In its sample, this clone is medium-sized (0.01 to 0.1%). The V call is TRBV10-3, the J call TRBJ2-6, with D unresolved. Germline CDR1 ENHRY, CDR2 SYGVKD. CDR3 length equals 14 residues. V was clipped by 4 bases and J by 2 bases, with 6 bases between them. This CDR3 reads CAISVAAGANVLTF. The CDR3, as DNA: TGTGCCATCAGTGTGGCTGCTGGGGCCAACGTCCTGACTTTC.

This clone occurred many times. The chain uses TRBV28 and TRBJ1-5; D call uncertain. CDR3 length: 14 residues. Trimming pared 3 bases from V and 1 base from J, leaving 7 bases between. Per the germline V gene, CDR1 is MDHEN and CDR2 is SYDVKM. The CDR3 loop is CASSFLGSNQPQHF. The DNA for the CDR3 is TGTGCCAGCAGTTTTCTAGGGAGCAATCAGCCCCAGCATTTT.